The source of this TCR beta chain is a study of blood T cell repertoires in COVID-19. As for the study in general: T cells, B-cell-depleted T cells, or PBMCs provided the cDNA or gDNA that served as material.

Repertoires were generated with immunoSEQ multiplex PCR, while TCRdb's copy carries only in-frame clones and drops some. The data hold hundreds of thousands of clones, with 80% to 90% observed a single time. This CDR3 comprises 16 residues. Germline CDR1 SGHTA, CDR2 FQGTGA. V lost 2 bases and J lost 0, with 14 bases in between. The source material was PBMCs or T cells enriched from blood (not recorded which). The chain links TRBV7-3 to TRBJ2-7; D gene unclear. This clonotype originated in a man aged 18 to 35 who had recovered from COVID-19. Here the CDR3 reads CASSLYSGADSYEQYF. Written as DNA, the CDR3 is TGTGCCAGCAGCTTATATTCCGGAGCCGACTCCTACGAGCAGTACTTC. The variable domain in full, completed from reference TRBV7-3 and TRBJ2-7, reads GAGVSQTPSNKVTEKGKYVELRCDPISGHTALYWYRQSLGQGPEFLIYFQGTGAADDSGLPNDRFFAVRPEGSVSTLKIQRTERGDSAVYLCASSLYSGADSYEQYFGPGTRLTVT.